This T cell receptor (beta chain) was identified in a study of cytomegalovirus exposure and HLA in healthy donors. Study-wide context: Around 80 million unique TCRs from HLA-typed donors were held in an early data release.

Worth noting for this clone: As yet, its antigen is unknown.

In the PCR, 60 Vbeta and 13 Jbeta primers were used. The repertoire was sequenced with immunoSEQ multiplex PCR; TCRdb's copy has only in-frame clones and lacks some. The sample lists some 130,000 clones, roughly 70% occurring once. The CDR3 length is 15 residues. Germline V gene sequence: CDR1 SGHTA, CDR2 FQGNSA. V was trimmed by 5 bases and J by 3 bases, leaving 16 bases between them. Findings of the study overall: A list of roughly 180 TCR beta chains associated with cytomegalovirus was given. Per published accounts, TCR beta sequences correctly predicted the HLA-A and HLA-B alleles of most subjects.

Whereas donors were nominally healthy upon sampling, unrecorded immune exposures were probable. The TCR was taken from a man aged 45 to 65 in good health and CMV-seropositive. Sequencing was performed on PBMCs. The chain employs TRBV7-2 and TRBJ2-5; TRBD1 might be the D (5 bases). CDR3 bases: TGTGCCAGCAGCCCGCAGGTGGGGCCGGAAGAGACCCAGTACTTC. Protein: CASSPQVGPEETQYF.